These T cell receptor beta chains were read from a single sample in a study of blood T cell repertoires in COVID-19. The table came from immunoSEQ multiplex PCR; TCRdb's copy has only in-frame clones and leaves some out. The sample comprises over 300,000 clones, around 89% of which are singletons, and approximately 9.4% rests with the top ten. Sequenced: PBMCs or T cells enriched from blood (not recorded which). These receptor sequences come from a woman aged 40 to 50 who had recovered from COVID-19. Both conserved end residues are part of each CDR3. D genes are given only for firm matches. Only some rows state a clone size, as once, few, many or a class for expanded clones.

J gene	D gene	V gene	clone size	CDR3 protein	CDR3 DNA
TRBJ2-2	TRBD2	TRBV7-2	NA	CASNAPGGGSSNGELFF	TGTGCCAGCAACGCCCCCGGCGGGGGGAGTTCGAACGGGGAGCTGTTTTTT
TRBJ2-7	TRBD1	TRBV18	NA	CASSPPTGVYEQYF	TGTGCCAGCTCACCCCCGACAGGGGTCTACGAGCAGTACTTC
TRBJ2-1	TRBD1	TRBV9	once	CASSVVGQGEISSYNEQFF	TGTGCCAGCAGCGTAGTGGGACAGGGGGAGATTTCCTCCTACAATGAGCAGTTCTTC
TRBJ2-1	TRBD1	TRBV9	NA	CASSGYRGSDNEQFF	TGTGCCAGCAGCGGATACAGGGGTTCCGACAATGAGCAGTTCTTC
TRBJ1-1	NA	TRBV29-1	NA	CSVRGGSTEAFF	TGCAGCGTTCGGGGAGGGAGCACTGAAGCTTTCTTT
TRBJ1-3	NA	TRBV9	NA	CASSPGTGNTIYF	TGTGCCAGCAGCCCCGGGACAGGAAACACCATATATTTT
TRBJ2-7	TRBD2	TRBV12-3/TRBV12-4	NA	CASKTSGGYEQYF	TGTGCCAGCAAAACTAGCGGGGGCTACGAGCAGTACTTC
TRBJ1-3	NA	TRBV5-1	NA	CASSLNGDSGNTIYF	TGCGCCAGCAGCTTGAACGGGGACTCTGGAAACACCATATATTTT
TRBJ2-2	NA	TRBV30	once	CAWGGQAGADTGELFF	TGTGCCTGGGGGGGCCAAGCAGGGGCCGACACCGGGGAGCTGTTTTTT
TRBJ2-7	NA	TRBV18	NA	CASSPGAASYEQYF	TGTGCCAGCTCACCGGGGGCAGCTTCCTACGAGCAGTACTTC
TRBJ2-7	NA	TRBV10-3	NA	CASRGGSYEQYF	TGTGCCTCCCGAGGCGGTTCCTACGAGCAGTACTTC
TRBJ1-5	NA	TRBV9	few	CASSPRDRPNQPQHF	TGTGCCAGCAGCCCCCGAGACAGACCCAATCAGCCCCAGCATTTT
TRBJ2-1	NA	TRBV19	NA	CASSIGGSSSYNEQFF	TGTGCCAGTAGTATAGGAGGTAGCTCCTCCTACAATGAGCAGTTCTTC
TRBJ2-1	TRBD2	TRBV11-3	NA	CASSKTSGRALSYNEQFF	TGTGCCAGCAGCAAGACTAGCGGGAGGGCCCTTTCCTACAATGAGCAGTTCTTC
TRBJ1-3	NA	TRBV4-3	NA	CASSQVDQEGNTIYF	TGCGCCAGCAGCCAAGTCGATCAGGAGGGTAACACCATATATTTT
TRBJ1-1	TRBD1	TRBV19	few	CASSMTGDTEAFF	TGTGCCAGTAGTATGACAGGGGACACTGAAGCTTTCTTT
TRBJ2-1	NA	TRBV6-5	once	CASSYPSEYNEQFF	TGTGCCAGCAGTTATCCTAGCGAATACAATGAGCAGTTCTTC
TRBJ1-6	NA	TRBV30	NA	CAWSSGGNSPLHF	TGTGCCTGGAGCTCCGGCGGTAATTCACCCCTCCACTTT
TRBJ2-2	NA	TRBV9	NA	CASSAPTGTGELFF	TGTGCCAGCAGCGCCCCGACGGGCACCGGGGAGCTGTTTTTT
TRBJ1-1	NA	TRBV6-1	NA	CASSEGEGPNTEAFF	TGTGCCAGCAGTGAAGGTGAGGGCCCGAACACTGAAGCTTTCTTT
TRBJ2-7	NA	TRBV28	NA	CASSLGSEQYF	TGTGCCAGCAGCCTTGGGAGCGAGCAGTACTTC
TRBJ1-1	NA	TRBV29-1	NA	CSVHVIQGNTEAFF	TGCAGCGTCCATGTAATACAGGGGAACACTGAAGCTTTCTTT
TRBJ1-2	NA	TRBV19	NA	CASTPGQSPSGGYTF	TGTGCCAGTACCCCAGGACAGTCCCCTTCGGGTGGCTACACCTTC
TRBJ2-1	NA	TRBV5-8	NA	CASSRDLALFSYNEQFF	TGTGCCAGCAGCCGCGATCTAGCGCTCTTCTCCTACAATGAGCAGTTCTTC
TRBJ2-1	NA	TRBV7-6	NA	CASSLVGNYNEQFF	TGTGCCAGCAGCTTAGTCGGGAACTACAATGAGCAGTTCTTC
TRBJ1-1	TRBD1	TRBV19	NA	CASSGTGGYRAFF	TGTGCCAGTTCCGGGACAGGGGGCTATCGAGCTTTCTTT
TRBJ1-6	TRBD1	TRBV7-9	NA	CASSLEGARNSPLHF	TGTGCCAGCAGCTTAGAGGGGGCGAGGAATTCACCCCTCCACTTT
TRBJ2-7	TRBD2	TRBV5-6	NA	CASSVGLERSHEQYF	TGTGCCAGCAGCGTGGGACTAGAGAGGTCGCACGAGCAGTACTTC
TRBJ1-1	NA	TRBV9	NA	CASSVGGGRNTEAFF	TGTGCCAGCAGCGTAGGCGGGGGGAGAAACACTGAAGCTTTCTTT
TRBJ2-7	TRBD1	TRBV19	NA	CASSMTRDRGDEQYF	TGTGCCAGTAGTATGACTCGGGACAGGGGAGACGAGCAGTACTTC
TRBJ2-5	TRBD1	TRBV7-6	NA	CASSLPGTGRGETQYF	TGTGCCAGCAGCTTACCCGGGACAGGGAGGGGAGAGACCCAGTACTTC
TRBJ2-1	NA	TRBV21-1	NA	CASPRSEATSYNEQFF	TGTGCCAGCCCCAGGTCGGAGGCTACCTCCTACAATGAGCAGTTCTTC
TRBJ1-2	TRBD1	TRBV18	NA	CASSPRQGDGYTF	TGTGCCAGCTCACCCCGACAGGGCGATGGCTACACCTTC
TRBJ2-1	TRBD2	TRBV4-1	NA	CASSQGVPQSSGGTHEQFF	TGCGCCAGCAGCCAAGGGGTCCCACAATCTAGCGGGGGAACACATGAGCAGTTCTTC
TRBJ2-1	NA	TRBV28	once	CASSLPLAGTGNEQFF	TGTGCCAGCAGTTTGCCCCTCGCGGGGACCGGCAATGAGCAGTTCTTC
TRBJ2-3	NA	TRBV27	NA	CASSLRQDTQYF	TGTGCCAGCAGTTTACGTCAGGATACGCAGTATTTT
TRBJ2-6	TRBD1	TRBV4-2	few	CASSQGGQWAGANVLTF	TGTGCCAGCAGCCAAGGGGGACAGTGGGCTGGGGCCAACGTCCTGACTTTC
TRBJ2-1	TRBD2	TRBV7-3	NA	CASSPGLAGGNEQFF	TGTGCCAGCAGCCCGGGACTAGCGGGGGGGAATGAGCAGTTCTTC
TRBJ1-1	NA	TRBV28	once	CASTPQIKGAFF	TGTGCCAGCACCCCACAGATAAAGGGGGCTTTCTTT
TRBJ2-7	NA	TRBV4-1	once	CASSQDQGSYEQYF	TGCGCCAGCAGCCAAGATCAGGGCTCCTACGAGCAGTACTTC
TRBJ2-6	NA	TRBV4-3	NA	CASSTRLAGANVLTF	TGCGCCAGCAGCACCCGACTAGCTGGGGCCAACGTCCTGACTTTC
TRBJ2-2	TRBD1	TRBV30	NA	CAWSVGQGAGELFF	TGTGCCTGGAGTGTAGGGCAGGGGGCCGGGGAGCTGTTTTTT
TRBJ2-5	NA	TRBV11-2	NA	CASSLAAGAGETQYF	TGTGCCAGCAGCTTAGCCGCAGGGGCTGGCGAGACCCAGTACTTC
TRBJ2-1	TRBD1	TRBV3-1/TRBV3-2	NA	CASSRGTGAANEQFF	TGTGCCAGCAGCCGAGGGACAGGGGCCGCCAATGAGCAGTTCTTC
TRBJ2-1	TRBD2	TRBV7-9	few	CASSSGLAGEQFF	TGTGCCAGCAGCTCGGGACTAGCGGGAGAGCAGTTCTTC
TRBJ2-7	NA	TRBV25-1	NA	CASEQTNSYEQYF	TGTGCCAGCGAACAGACAAATTCCTACGAGCAGTACTTC
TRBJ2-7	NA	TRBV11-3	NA	CASSLRGYEQYF	TGTGCCAGCAGCTTACGGGGCTACGAGCAGTACTTC
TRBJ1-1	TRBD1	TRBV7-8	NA	CASSSSGTGNTEAFF	TGTGCCAGCAGCTCCTCAGGGACAGGGAACACTGAAGCTTTCTTT
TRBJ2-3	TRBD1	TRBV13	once	CASSSPDRGHTDTQYF	TGTGCCAGCAGCTCGCCAGACAGGGGGCACACAGATACGCAGTATTTT